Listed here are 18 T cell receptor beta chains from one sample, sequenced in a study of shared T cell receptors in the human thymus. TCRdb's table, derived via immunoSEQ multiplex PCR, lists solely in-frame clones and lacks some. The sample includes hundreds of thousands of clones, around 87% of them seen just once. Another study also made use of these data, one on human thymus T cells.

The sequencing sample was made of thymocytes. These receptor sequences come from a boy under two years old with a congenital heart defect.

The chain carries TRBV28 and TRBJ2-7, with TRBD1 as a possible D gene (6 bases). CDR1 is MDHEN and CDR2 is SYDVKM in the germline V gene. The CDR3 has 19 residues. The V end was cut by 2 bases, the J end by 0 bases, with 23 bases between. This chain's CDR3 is CASSLPGQCLEADSYEQYF. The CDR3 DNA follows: TGTGCCAGCAGTTTACCTGGACAGTGCCTGGAGGCAGACTCCTACGAGCAGTACTTC.

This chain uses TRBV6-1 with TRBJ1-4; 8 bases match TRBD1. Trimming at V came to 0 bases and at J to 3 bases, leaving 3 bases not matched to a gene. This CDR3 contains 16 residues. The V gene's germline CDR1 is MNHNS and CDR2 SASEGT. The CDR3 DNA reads TGTGCCAGCAGTGAAGCGGCGACAGGGGCTAATGAAAAACTGTTTTTT. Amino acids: CASSEAATGANEKLFF.

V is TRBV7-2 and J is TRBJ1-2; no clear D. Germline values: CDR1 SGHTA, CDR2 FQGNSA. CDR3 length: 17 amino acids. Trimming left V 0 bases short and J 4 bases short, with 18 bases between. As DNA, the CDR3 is TGTGCCAGCAGCTTAGCCACAGCATGTGGACTGGTCTATGGCTACACCTTC. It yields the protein CASSLATACGLVYGYTF.

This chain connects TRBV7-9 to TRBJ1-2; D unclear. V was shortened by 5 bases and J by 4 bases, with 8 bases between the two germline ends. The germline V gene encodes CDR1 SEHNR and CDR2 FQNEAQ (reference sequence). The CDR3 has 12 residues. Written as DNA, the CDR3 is TGTGCCAGCAGCGGCGACATCTATGGCTACACCTTC. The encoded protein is CASSGDIYGYTF.

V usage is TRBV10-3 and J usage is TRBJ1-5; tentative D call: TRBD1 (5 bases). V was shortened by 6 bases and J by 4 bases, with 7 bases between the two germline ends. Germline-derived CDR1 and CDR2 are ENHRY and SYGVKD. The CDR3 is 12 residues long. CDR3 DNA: TGTGCCATCAGCGGGACTAATCAGCCCCAGCATTTT. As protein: CAISGTNQPQHF.

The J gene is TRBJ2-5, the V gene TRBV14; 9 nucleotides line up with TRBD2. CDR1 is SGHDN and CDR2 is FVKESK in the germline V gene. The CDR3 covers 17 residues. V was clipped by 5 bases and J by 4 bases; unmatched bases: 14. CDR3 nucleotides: TGTGCCAGCAGCTACCGAATTAGCGGGAGCCTTGGAGAGACCCAGTACTTC. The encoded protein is CASSYRISGSLGETQYF.

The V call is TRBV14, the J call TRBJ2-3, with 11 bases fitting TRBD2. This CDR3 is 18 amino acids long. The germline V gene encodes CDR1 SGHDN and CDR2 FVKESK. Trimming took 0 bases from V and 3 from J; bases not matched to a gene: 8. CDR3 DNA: TGTGCCAGCAGCCAAGATACCCTAGCGGGAGGATTAACAGATACGCAGTATTTT. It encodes CASSQDTLAGGLTDTQYF.

CDR3 nucleotide sequence: TGCAGTGCTAGGGAGGTATACGAGCAGTACTTC. This translates into CSAREVYEQYF. This sequence joins TRBV20-1 and TRBJ2-7, with a weak D call TRBD2 (5 bases). V lost 3 bases, J lost 4 bases, and 7 bases lay in between. Germline CDR1 DFQATT, CDR2 SNEGSKA (reference sequence). The CDR3 length is 11 residues.

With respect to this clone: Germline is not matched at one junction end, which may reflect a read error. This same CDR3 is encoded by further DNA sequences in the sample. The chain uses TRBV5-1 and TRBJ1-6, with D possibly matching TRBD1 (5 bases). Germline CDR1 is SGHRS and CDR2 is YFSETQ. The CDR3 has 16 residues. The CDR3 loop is CASSLGFRAAYSPLHF. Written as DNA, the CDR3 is TGCGCCAGCAGCTTGGGATTCAGGGCGGCCTATTCCCCCCTCCACTTT. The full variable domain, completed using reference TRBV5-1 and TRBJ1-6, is KAGVTQTPRYLIKTRGQQVTLSCSPISGHRSVSWYQQTPGQGLQFLFEYFSETQRNKGNFPGRFSGRQFSNSRSEMNVSTLELGDSALYLCASSLGFRAAYSPLHFGNGTRLTVT.

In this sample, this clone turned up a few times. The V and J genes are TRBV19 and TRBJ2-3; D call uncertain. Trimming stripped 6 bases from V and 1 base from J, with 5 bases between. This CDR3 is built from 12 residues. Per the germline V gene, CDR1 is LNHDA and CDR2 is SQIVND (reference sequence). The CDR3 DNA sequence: TGTGCCAGTAGCCTTGGCACAGATACGCAGTATTTT. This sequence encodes CASSLGTDTQYF.

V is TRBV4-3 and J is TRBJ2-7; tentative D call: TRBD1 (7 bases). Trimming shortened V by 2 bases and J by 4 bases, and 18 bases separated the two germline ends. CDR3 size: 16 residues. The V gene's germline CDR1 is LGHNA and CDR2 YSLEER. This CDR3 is CASSQIAGQRGYEQYF. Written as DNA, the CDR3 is TGCGCCAGCAGCCAAATCGCGGGACAGCGAGGATACGAGCAGTACTTC.

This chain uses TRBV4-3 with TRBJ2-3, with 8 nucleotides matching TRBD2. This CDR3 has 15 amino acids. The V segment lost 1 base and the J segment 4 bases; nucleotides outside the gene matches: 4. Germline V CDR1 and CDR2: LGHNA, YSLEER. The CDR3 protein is CASSQGTSHADTQYF. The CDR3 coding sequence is TGCGCCAGCAGCCAAGGGACTAGCCATGCAGATACGCAGTATTTT.

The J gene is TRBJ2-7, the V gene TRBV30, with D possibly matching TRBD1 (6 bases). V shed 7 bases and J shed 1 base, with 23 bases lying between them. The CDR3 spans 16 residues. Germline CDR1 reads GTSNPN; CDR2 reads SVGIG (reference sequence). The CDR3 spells CALDRDVPRVSYEQYF. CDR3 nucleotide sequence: TGTGCCTTGGACAGAGACGTCCCCAGAGTTTCCTACGAGCAGTACTTC.

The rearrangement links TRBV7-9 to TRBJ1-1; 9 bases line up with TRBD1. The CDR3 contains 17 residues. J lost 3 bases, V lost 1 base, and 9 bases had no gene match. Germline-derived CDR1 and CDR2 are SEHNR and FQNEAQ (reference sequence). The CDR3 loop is CASSLVPGQGRDTEAFF. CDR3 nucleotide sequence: TGTGCCAGCAGCTTAGTCCCGGGACAGGGACGGGACACTGAAGCTTTCTTT.

The CDR3 DNA reads as TGCGCCAGCAGCCAAGCGGCCGGGGAGAGGTCACCCCTCCACTTT. This sequence encodes CASSQAAGERSPLHF. The chain combines TRBV4-3 with TRBJ1-6; D not resolved. This CDR3 contains 15 residues. The V gene's germline CDR1 is LGHNA and CDR2 YSLEER. Between the trimmed V and J ends, which lost 1 base and 10 bases, there was a span of 14 bases.

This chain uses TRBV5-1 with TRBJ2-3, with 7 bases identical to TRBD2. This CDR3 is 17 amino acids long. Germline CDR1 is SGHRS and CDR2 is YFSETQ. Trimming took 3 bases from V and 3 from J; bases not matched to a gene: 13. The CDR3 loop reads CASSCPLQRGATDTQYF. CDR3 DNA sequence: TGCGCCAGCAGCTGCCCCCTCCAGCGGGGAGCAACAGATACGCAGTATTTT. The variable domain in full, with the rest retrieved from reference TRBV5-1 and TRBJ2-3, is KAGVTQTPRYLIKTRGQQVTLSCSPISGHRSVSWYQQTPGQGLQFLFEYFSETQRNKGNFPGRFSGRQFSNSRSEMNVSTLELGDSALYLCASSCPLQRGATDTQYFGPGTRLTVL.

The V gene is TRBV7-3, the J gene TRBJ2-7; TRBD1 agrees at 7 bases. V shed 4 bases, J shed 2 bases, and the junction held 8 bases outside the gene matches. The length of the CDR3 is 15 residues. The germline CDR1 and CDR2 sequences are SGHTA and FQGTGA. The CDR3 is CASSSLPTGPYEQYF. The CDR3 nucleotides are TGTGCCAGCAGCTCCCTCCCGACAGGGCCCTACGAGCAGTACTTC.

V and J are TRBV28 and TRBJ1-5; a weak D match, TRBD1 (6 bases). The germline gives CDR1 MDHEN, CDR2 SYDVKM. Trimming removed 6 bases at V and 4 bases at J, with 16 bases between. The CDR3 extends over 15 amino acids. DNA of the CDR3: TGTGCCAGCAGGGGGGGGGCGGATATAAATCAGCCCCAGCATTTT. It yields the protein CASRGGADINQPQHF. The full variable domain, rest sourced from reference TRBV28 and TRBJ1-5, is DVKVTQSSRYLVKRTGEKVFLECVQDMDHENMFWYRQDPGLGLRLIYFSYDVKMKEKGDIPEGYSVSREKKERFSLILESASTNQTSMYLCASRGGADINQPQHFGDGTRLSIL.